A selection of T cell receptor beta chains follows, all from one sample in a study of T cells in Graves' hyperthyroidism and ophthalmopathy. Each CDR3 protein gets one entry after TCRdb re-called the multiplex PCR reads with MiXCR. Among 300,000 to 350,000 distinct CDR3 sequences, 21% were seen once, and the ten largest hold around 45%. The sample comprised blood. The source is a woman between 50 and 59 years old with Graves' hyperthyroidism. The CDR3 runs from the conserved cysteine through the conserved F or W. A D gene is named only where the DNA matches it firmly. The size of a clone is reported for some rows only, either as once, few or many, or as a class for expanded clones.

V	J	size	D	DNA	CDR3
TRBV4-2	TRBJ2-7	few	.	TGTGCCAGCAGCCAAGACAGGGGATCCTCCTACGAGCAGTACTTC	CASSQDRGSSYEQYF
TRBV28	TRBJ2-3	many	TRBD2	TGTGCCAGCAGTTTATATTGGACTAGCGGGAATAGCACAGATACGCAGTATTTT	CASSLYWTSGNSTDTQYF
TRBV6-1	TRBJ1-5	.	TRBD1	TGTGCCAGCAGTCCCTCAGACAGGGGTAACAATCAGCCCCAGCATTTT	CASSPSDRGNNQPQHF
TRBV20-1	TRBJ2-5	.	TRBD1	TGCAGTGCTAGAGATCCCAGGGGGCCAGCAGAGACCCAGTACTTC	CSARDPRGPAETQYF
TRBV29-1	TRBJ2-3	.	.	TGCAGCGTTGATCTGGCGGGAGATACGCAGTATTTT	CSVDLAGDTQYF
TRBV7-9	TRBJ2-5	many	.	TGTGCCAGCAGCTCAAACCGGGGCAAGTACCAAGAGACCCAGTACTTC	CASSSNRGKYQETQYF
TRBV2	TRBJ1-2	few	TRBD1	TGTGCCGGCAGTCGGACAGGTCCCTATGGCTACACCTTC	CAGSRTGPYGYTF
TRBV2	TRBJ2-5	many	TRBD2	TGTGCCAGCCGGGCCCTAGCGGGAGGGCCGGGGGAGACCCAGTACTTC	CASRALAGGPGETQYF
TRBV2	TRBJ2-7	.	.	TGTGCCAGCAGTTTATCGGGACGGTACTACGAGCAGTACTTC	CASSLSGRYYEQYF
TRBV2	TRBJ1-1	many	.	TGTGCCAGCAGTGACGCGGCGTGGAACACTGAAGCTTTCTTT	CASSDAAWNTEAFF
TRBV20-1	TRBJ1-2	few	.	TGCAGTGCGGCAGGGCCCCACTATGGCTACACCTTC	CSAAGPHYGYTF
TRBV13	TRBJ2-2	few	.	TGTGCCAGCAGCCCCATCGGACCCCCGAACACCGGGGAGCTGTTTTTT	CASSPIGPPNTGELFF
TRBV2	TRBJ1-2	many	TRBD1	TGTGCCAGCAGTGGGACAGGGGGCCGAAGTAACTATGGCTACACCTTC	CASSGTGGRSNYGYTF
TRBV3-1	TRBJ2-3	.	.	TGTGCCAGCAGCCAAGGGGATAGCGGCACAGATACGCAGTATTTT	CASSQGDSGTDTQYF
TRBV24-1	TRBJ2-2	many	TRBD1	TGTGCCACCAGCGGGGGACAGGGGGCCTATAACGGGCCGAACACCGGGGAGCTGTTTTTT	CATSGGQGAYNGPNTGELFF
TRBV6-4	TRBJ2-3	.	TRBD1	TGTGCCAGCAGTGACCAGGGGGCGGATACGCAGTATTTT	CASSDQGADTQYF
TRBV20-1	TRBJ2-7	many	TRBD2	TGCAGTGCTAGAGCCTCGATTAGCGGGGGAGAGGGAGGGAACTACGAGCAGTACTTC	CSARASISGGEGGNYEQYF
TRBV5-1	TRBJ1-5	.	.	TGCGCCAGCAGCTTGGCAGGACAGACTAATCAGCCCCAGCATTTT	CASSLAGQTNQPQHF
TRBV5-1	TRBJ2-3	many	.	TGCGCCAGCAGCCTCCAAAGGGCAGATACGCAGTATTTT	CASSLQRADTQYF
TRBV20-1	TRBJ1-6	.	.	TGCAGTGCTCAGGACATACAGGGTGGTAATTCACCCCTCCACTTT	CSAQDIQGGNSPLHF
TRBV3-1	TRBJ1-4	few	.	TGTGCCAGCAGCCAAAGACAGGCCGGAGGACTGTTTTTT	CASSQRQAGGLFF
TRBV27	TRBJ1-2	few	.	TGTGCCAGCACCTCACTTTCCCGGGGACGAGCGGATGGCTACACCTTC	CASTSLSRGRADGYTF
TRBV7-9	TRBJ2-5	many	.	TGTGCCAGCAGCTTTGGGACCTCTCAGAGGGAGACCCAGTACTTC	CASSFGTSQRETQYF
TRBV5-1	TRBJ2-3	few	TRBD2	TGCGCCAGCAGCTCAGGACTAGCGGGAGGGGGTAGCACAGATACGCAGTATTTT	CASSSGLAGGGSTDTQYF
TRBV12-3/TRBV12-4	TRBJ2-7	many	.	TGTGCCAGCAAGACGGAGGAGAGGGAGCAGTACTTC	CASKTEEREQYF
TRBV15	TRBJ1-5	.	.	TGTGCCACCAGCAGAGATAAGGCCGGTTATAGCAATCAGCCCCAGCATTTT	CATSRDKAGYSNQPQHF
TRBV6-1	TRBJ2-3	.	TRBD2	TGTGCCGGCACCGATGGCCTAGCGGGGCCAGATACGCAGTATTTT	CAGTDGLAGPDTQYF
TRBV10-3	TRBJ2-2	.	TRBD1	TGTGCCATCAACAGAGGGGGCCCTAACACCGGGGAGCTGTTTTTT	CAINRGGPNTGELFF
TRBV30	TRBJ1-3	many	.	TGTGCCTGGAGTGATAAGAGCTCTGGAAACACCATATATTTT	CAWSDKSSGNTIYF
TRBV20-1	TRBJ1-1	few	TRBD1	TGCAGTGCATTGGGACAGGGGGTTGACACTGAAGCTTTCTTT	CSALGQGVDTEAFF
TRBV11-2	TRBJ2-7	many	TRBD2	TGTGCCAGCAGCGGCGGAGGTGGCGGGGGGGGGAAGCAGTACTTC	CASSGGGGGGGKQYF
TRBV10-2	TRBJ2-3	.	TRBD2	TGCGCCAGCAGTGAGAAGGGACTAGCGGCAACAGATACGCAGTATTTT	CASSEKGLAATDTQYF
TRBV29-1	TRBJ1-3	few	.	TGCGCTGCAGGGGAAAACACCATATATTTT	CAAGENTIYF
TRBV15	TRBJ1-1	.	.	TGTGCCACCAGCGAGAGGCTGGGCACTGAAGCTTTCTTT	CATSERLGTEAFF